The T cell receptor beta chain described here comes from a study of blood T cell repertoires in COVID-19 (dated by TCRdb to about 2020). Regarding the research as a whole: Samples covering the acute and convalescent phases of COVID-19 were provided by collaborators in the United States, Italy and Spain. The material from the prospective study consisted of cDNA or gDNA derived from T cells, B-cell-depleted T cells, or PBMCs. Deeply sampled blood TCRbeta repertoires from subjects exposed to, actively infected with, or recovered from COVID-19 were included in the dataset. The repertoires were released in a freely available public database intended as a resource for research on the immune response to SARS-CoV-2. The samples were drawn from the first 160 participants of the ongoing ImmuneRACE study and from 950 to 1,500 subjects provided by 6 global collaborators. The sample metadata nearly always contained a de-identified subject ID, COVID-19 status, age in years and sex. HLA class I and class II types, where available, came from metadata supplied by the sample provider rather than from assay-based typing.

TCRbeta CDR3 regions were amplified from genomic DNA by means of the immunoSEQ Assay, a bias-controlled multiplex PCR. Per the original workflow: Nucleated cell counts per sample were estimated from amplification of reference gene primers within the assay. To quantify the absolute abundance of each unique TCRbeta CDR3 rearrangement, sequence reads were collapsed and filtered. For each sample, productive Simpson clonality was calculated as the square root of Simpson's diversity index over productive rearrangements. TCRdb provides this immuneACCESS table in a form limited to in-frame rearrangements. Some clones are lacking; in checked studies, under half of them reflect an unresolved V gene, and why the rest are absent is not known. The V and J calls and clone size are taken from that table; D and trimming were inferred from the DNA. The sample table shows fewer than 450,000 clones, and about nine tenths are seen once. Around 6.6% of the sample belongs to the ten largest clones.

With regard to this clone: What antigen it recognizes has not been identified. No much larger clone is present one base from it, and per-base qualities are unavailable.

What the study reported, not specific to this receptor: How much clinical and demographic metadata was included differed by source and by participant, and the metadata was provided uncurated.

At one collaborating source in Seattle, patients were enrolled during active infection and were followed longitudinally through the course of disease. Each collaborating institution followed its own protocols to collect whole blood in K2EDTA tubes. For TCRbeta analysis, collaborators shipped samples in one of three forms: frozen whole blood, isolated PBMCs, or DNA extracted from either of those sample types. A distance of 12 bases separates the germline ends of V and J, which lose 5 bases and 5 bases respectively. CDR1 and CDR2 (KGHDR, SFDVKD) derive from the germline V gene. The CDR3 holds 14 amino acids from the cysteine to the phenylalanine. The only DNA kept is the CDR3, 42 bases in frame from the first base.

The rearranged chain carries TRBV24-1 and TRBJ1-5; the D gene remains uncertain. This receptor was obtained from a woman in her 70s with COVID-19, enrolled during active disease. Material for sequencing was peripheral blood. Read as DNA, the sequence is TGTGCCACCAGTGTCGCCCCCGCGGATCAGCCCCAGCATTTT. Translated, this is CATSVAPADQPQHF.